These 18 T cell receptor beta chains share one sample of origin, sequenced in a study of control samples from healthy donors and cancer patients. TCRdb's copy holds only in-frame clones and misses some; the assay was immunoSEQ multiplex PCR. The table has 98,000 or so clones, about 80% seen once. The sample was blood. All receptors come from a man aged 18 to 29 in good health.

A note on this clone: The same CDR3 also results from other DNA sequences found in this sample. The rearrangement joins TRBV5-1 to TRBJ1-1; 8 nucleotides line up with TRBD1. Trimming cost V 4 bases and J 3 bases; bases outside gene matches: 8. The CDR3 contains 15 residues. CDR1 is SGHRS, CDR2 YFSETQ, per germline. CDR3 sequence: CASSPGQGRDTEAFF. CDR3 nucleotides: TGCGCCAGCAGCCCCGGACAGGGTAGGGACACTGAAGCTTTCTTT.

This rearrangement joins TRBV5-8 to TRBJ2-7; 8 bases align to TRBD1. V gave up 3 bases and J gave up 3 bases; unmatched junction bases: 11. Germline-derived CDR1 and CDR2 are SGHTS and YDEGEE. The CDR3 is 16 residues long. CDR3 sequence reads: CASSSTTRTGNYEQYF. As DNA, the CDR3 is TGTGCCAGCAGCTCGACGACCAGGACAGGGAACTACGAGCAGTACTTC.

This CDR3 reads CASSFRLVGASNTEAFF. The CDR3 nucleotides read TGTGCCAGCAGCTTTCGCCTGGTGGGGGCTTCAAACACTGAAGCTTTCTTT. The gene calls are TRBV7-2 and TRBJ1-1; the D gene is possibly TRBD1 (6 bases). The CDR3 covers 17 residues. Germline values: CDR1 SGHTA, CDR2 FQGNSA. The V gene lost 3 bases and the J gene lost 2 bases, with 19 bases spanning the gap.

The genes are TRBV5-6 and TRBJ2-1, with D perhaps matching TRBD1 (6 bases). The CDR3 spans 13 residues. Germline V gene sequence: CDR1 SGHDT, CDR2 YYEEEE. Trimming left V 4 bases short and J 5 bases short, with 10 bases between. The CDR3 loop reads CASSRDTNNEQFF. CDR3 coding DNA: TGTGCCAGCAGCCGGGACACCAACAATGAGCAGTTCTTC. Looking up the rest from reference TRBV5-6 and TRBJ2-1 gives the full variable domain: DAGVTQSPTHLIKTRGQQVTLRCSPKSGHDTVSWYQQALGQGPQFIFQYYEEEERQRGNFPDRFSGHQFPNYSSELNVNALLLGDSALYLCASSRDTNNEQFFGPGTRLTVL.

The chain employs TRBV19 and TRBJ1-2, with D maybe TRBD1 (5 bases). The CDR3 contains 14 residues. Germline CDR1 reads LNHDA; CDR2 reads SQIVND (reference sequence). Trimming removed 9 bases from V and 1 base from J, with 15 bases in between. The CDR3 DNA follows: TGTGCCAGCCAGACGGGGGATGATAACTATGGCTACACCTTC. Its translation is CASQTGDDNYGYTF.

There are a few counts of this clone. CDR3 region: CASSILEVDEQFF. Here the CDR3 DNA reads TGTGCCAGCTCAATTCTGGAAGTCGATGAGCAGTTCTTC. The chain links TRBV18 to TRBJ2-1; D call uncertain. The CDR3 spans 13 residues. Between the trimmed V and J ends, which lost 5 bases and 8 bases, there was a span of 13 bases. The germline CDR1 and CDR2 sequences are KGHSH and LQKENI.

V is TRBV4-1 and J is TRBJ1-1, with D uncertain. This CDR3 has 16 residues. Germline-derived CDR1 and CDR2 are MGHRA and YSYEKL. With 3 bases removed from V and 4 bases from J, the gap between germline ends came to 18 bases. The CDR3 loop is CASSQYRGGSVTEAFF. CDR3 nucleotide sequence: TGCGCCAGCAGCCAGTATCGCGGCGGCTCGGTCACTGAAGCTTTCTTT.

The V and J genes are TRBV4-3 and TRBJ1-6; TRBD1 matches 9 bases. The CDR3 totals 16 residues. CDR1 is LGHNA, CDR2 YSLEER, per germline. V lost 1 base, J lost 9 bases, and 7 bases stayed unmatched. CDR3 residues: CASSQVGGTGTSPLHF. CDR3 DNA: TGCGCCAGCAGCCAAGTAGGGGGGACAGGGACTTCACCCCTCCACTTT.

V is TRBV7-3 and J is TRBJ1-2; D may be TRBD1 (6 bases). The CDR3 extends over 13 amino acids. Germline loops: CDR1 SGHTA, CDR2 FQGTGA. The germline V and J ends were trimmed by 5 bases and 6 bases, with 13 bases remaining between them. CDR3 in amino acids: CASSPKGGHGYTF. CDR3 nucleotide sequence: TGTGCCAGCAGCCCCAAGGGGGGCCATGGCTACACCTTC.

The chain recombines TRBV3-1 (or the pseudogene TRBV3-2) with TRBJ1-1; D is unresolved. The CDR3 spans 15 residues. V gave up 5 bases and J gave up 2 bases, with 15 bases separating them. The germline gives CDR1 LGHDT, CDR2 YNNKEL (reference sequence). The CDR3 region has the DNA TGTGCCAGCAGCTATACTCTGACACCTAACACTGAAGCTTTCTTT. This sequence encodes CASSYTLTPNTEAFF.

V gene TRBV12-2 combines with J gene TRBJ1-1. TRBV12-2 is a known pseudogene. The CDR3 totals 19 residues. The CDR3 nucleotides read TGTGCAAGTCGCTTAACCTGCTCTTCGGGGGCTTGGTTAGTAACTGAAGCTTTCTTT. Translating it yields CASRLTCSSGAWLVTEAFF.

This CDR3 is CASSLVRMNTEAFF. The CDR3 coding sequence is TGTGCCAGCAGCTTGGTTCGGATGAACACTGAAGCTTTCTTT. The chain links TRBV5-6 to TRBJ1-1; D is ambiguous. Germline V lookup: CDR1 SGHDT, CDR2 YYEEEE. V dropped 0 bases and J dropped 0 bases, with 6 bases sitting between them. The CDR3 length is 14 residues.

The chain recombines TRBV6-5 with TRBJ1-5, with 7 bases matching TRBD1. Germline V gene lookup returns CDR1 MNHEY and CDR2 SVGAGI. V trimming: 6 bases; J trimming: 1 base; junction bases outside the gene matches: 6. This CDR3 comprises 15 residues. CDR3 DNA sequence: TGTGCCAGCAGAGTGACAGGGATGAGCAATCAGCCCCAGCATTTT. This codes for CASRVTGMSNQPQHF.

This chain joins TRBV29-1 and TRBJ2-6, with 7 bases lining up with TRBD1. With V trimmed by 6 bases and J by 1 base, 0 bases remained unmatched. This CDR3 has 13 residues. Germline-derived CDR1 and CDR2 are SQVTM and ANQGSEA. The CDR3 DNA follows: TGCAGCGTCAGGGGGTCTGGGGCCAACGTCCTGACTTTC. It yields the protein CSVRGSGANVLTF.

This sequence joins TRBV27 and TRBJ1-1; 7 nucleotides align to TRBD1. V trimming: 8 bases; J trimming: 2 bases; junction bases outside the gene matches: 14. The CDR3 runs 16 residues. CDR1 and CDR2 (germline): MNHEY, SMNVEV (reference sequence). CDR3 sequence reads: CASSWYPTGANTEAFF. CDR3 nucleotides: TGTGCCAGCTCGTGGTATCCTACAGGGGCAAACACTGAAGCTTTCTTT.

This clone has just one count. The V and J genes are TRBV6-5 and TRBJ1-2; 12 bases fit TRBD1. Germline-derived CDR1 and CDR2 are MNHEY and SVGAGI. Trimming removed 5 bases from V and 4 bases from J; junction bases left unmatched: 5. The CDR3 covers 15 residues. This CDR3 is CASSPGTGGVYGYTF. In nucleotides, the CDR3 is TGTGCCAGCAGTCCCGGGACAGGGGGCGTCTATGGCTACACCTTC.

The chain has TRBV6-5 and TRBJ2-7; no definite D call. V was pared by 5 bases and J by 2 bases, with 13 bases between. Germline V gene lookup returns CDR1 MNHEY and CDR2 SVGAGI. There are 14 residues in the CDR3. CDR3 sequence: CASSRTQSPYEQYF. DNA of the CDR3: TGTGCCAGCAGTCGTACACAAAGCCCCTACGAGCAGTACTTC.

The gene calls are TRBV18 and TRBJ1-3; the D is unclear. The V gene's germline CDR1 is KGHSH and CDR2 LQKENI. The CDR3 extends over 13 amino acids. Trimming pared 5 bases from V and 0 bases from J, leaving 5 bases between. This chain's CDR3 is CASSDFSGNTIYF. The CDR3 DNA reads as TGTGCCAGCTCAGACTTCTCTGGAAACACCATATATTTT. Looking up the rest from reference TRBV18 and TRBJ1-3 gives the full variable domain: NAGVMQNPRHLVRRRGQEARLRCSPMKGHSHVYWYRQLPEEGLKFMVYLQKENIIDESGMPKERFSAEFPKEGPSILRIQQVVRGDSAAYFCASSDFSGNTIYFGEGSWLTVV.